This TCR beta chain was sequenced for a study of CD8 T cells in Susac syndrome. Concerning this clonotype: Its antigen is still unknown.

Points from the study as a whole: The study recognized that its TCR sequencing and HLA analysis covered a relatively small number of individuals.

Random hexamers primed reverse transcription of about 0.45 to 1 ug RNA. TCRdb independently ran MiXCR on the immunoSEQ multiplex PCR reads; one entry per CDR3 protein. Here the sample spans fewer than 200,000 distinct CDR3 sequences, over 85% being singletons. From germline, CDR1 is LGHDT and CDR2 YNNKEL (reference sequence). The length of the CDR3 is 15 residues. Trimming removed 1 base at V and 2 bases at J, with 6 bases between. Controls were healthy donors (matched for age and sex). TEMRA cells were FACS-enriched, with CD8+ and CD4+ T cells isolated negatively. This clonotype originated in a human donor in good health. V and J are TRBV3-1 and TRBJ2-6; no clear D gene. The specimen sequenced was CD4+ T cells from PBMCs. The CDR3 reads CASSQVYAGANVLTF. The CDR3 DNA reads TGTGCCAGCAGCCAAGTCTATGCTGGGGCCAACGTCCTGACTTTC. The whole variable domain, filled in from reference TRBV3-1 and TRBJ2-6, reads DTAVSQTPKYLVTQMGNDKSIKCEQNLGHDTMYWYKQDSKKFLKIMFSYNNKELIINETVPNRFSPKSPDKAHLNLHINSLELGDSAVYFCASSQVYAGANVLTFGAGSRLTVL.